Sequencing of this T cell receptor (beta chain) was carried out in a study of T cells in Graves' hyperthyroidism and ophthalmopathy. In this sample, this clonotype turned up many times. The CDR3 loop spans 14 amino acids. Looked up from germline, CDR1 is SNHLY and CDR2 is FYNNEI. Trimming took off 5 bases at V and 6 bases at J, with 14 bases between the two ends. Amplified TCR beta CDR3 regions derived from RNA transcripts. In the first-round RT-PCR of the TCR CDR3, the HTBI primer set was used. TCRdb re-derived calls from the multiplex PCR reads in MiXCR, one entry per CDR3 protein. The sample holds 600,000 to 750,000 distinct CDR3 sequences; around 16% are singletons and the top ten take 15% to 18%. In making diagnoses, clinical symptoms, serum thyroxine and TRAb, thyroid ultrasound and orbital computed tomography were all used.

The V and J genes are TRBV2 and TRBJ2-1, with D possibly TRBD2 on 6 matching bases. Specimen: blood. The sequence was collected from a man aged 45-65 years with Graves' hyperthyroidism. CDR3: CASSLASVSNEQFF. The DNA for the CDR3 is TGTGCCAGCAGTCTCGCTAGCGTTTCCAATGAGCAGTTCTTC.